This passage covers 6 T cell receptor beta chains from one sample sequenced in a study of blood T cell repertoires in COVID-19. Clones were sequenced by immunoSEQ multiplex PCR, and TCRdb holds only the in-frame ones, with some missing. Seen here are about 99,000 clones, around 83% observed once, and the top ten hold about 2%. Source material: peripheral blood. The receptors originated from a man between 65 and 80 years old with active or convalescent COVID-19.

As concerns this clone: This may stem from a read error, because a much larger clone lies one nucleotide away. Other DNA sequences in this specimen translate into the identical CDR3. V usage is TRBV18 and J usage is TRBJ1-1; tentative D call: TRBD1 (6 bases). The germline CDR1 and CDR2 sequences are KGHSH and LQKENI. Trimming shortened V by 3 bases and J by 1 base, and 6 bases separated the two germline ends. The CDR3 contains 13 residues. CDR3 protein: CASSPGQNTEAFF. The CDR3 DNA is TGTGCCAGCTCACCGGGACAGAACACTGAAGCTTTCTTT. Variable domain in full (rest from reference TRBV18 and TRBJ1-1): NAGVMQNPRHLVRRRGQEARLRCSPMKGHSHVYWYRQLPEEGLKFMVYLQKENIIDESGMPKERFSAEFPKEGPSILRIQQVVRGDSAAYFCASSPGQNTEAFFGQGTRLTVV.

CDR3 DNA: TGTGCCAGCAGGGGCCACTCTGGAAACACCATATATTTT. It is translated as CASRGHSGNTIYF. The V call is TRBV4-2, the J call TRBJ1-3; D call uncertain. This CDR3 is 13 amino acids long. V dropped 6 bases and J dropped 0 bases, with 6 bases sitting between them. CDR1 and CDR2 from the germline V gene are LGHNA and YNFKEQ.

The chain uses TRBV5-1 and TRBJ2-3; 9 bases map to TRBD2. After removal of 5 bases from V and 2 bases from J, the junction contained 6 bases not matched to a gene. The CDR3 length is 15 residues. The V gene's germline CDR1 is SGHRS and CDR2 YFSETQ. The CDR3 sequence: CASSFSGGYTDTQYF. The CDR3 DNA follows: TGCGCCAGCAGTTTTAGCGGGGGTTACACAGATACGCAGTATTTT.

This clone has a single count. CDR3 in amino acids: CAISEPSGVRDTQYF. The CDR3 DNA reads as TGTGCCATCAGTGAACCTAGCGGGGTGAGAGATACGCAGTATTTT. The chain couples TRBV10-3 to TRBJ2-3, with 9 positions matching TRBD2. The CDR3 covers 15 residues. Germline-derived CDR1 and CDR2 are ENHRY and SYGVKD. J lost 5 bases, V lost 3 bases, and 6 bases had no gene match.

V gene TRBV7-9 combines with J gene TRBJ2-1; 8 bases are shared with TRBD1. This CDR3 is 17 amino acids long. The J segment lost 0 bases and the V segment lost 3 bases, leaving 7 bases of the junction unmatched. In germline, CDR1 is SEHNR, CDR2 FQNEAQ (reference sequence). CDR3 DNA sequence: TGTGCCAGCAGCTTGGGGTCCGGGACAGGCTCCTACAATGAGCAGTTCTTC. Translating it yields CASSLGSGTGSYNEQFF.

The chain carries TRBV7-9 and TRBJ2-2, with D possibly TRBD1 on 6 matching bases. V shed 6 bases and J shed 6 bases, with 11 bases lying between them. The CDR3 is 13 amino acids. The germline V gene encodes CDR1 SEHNR and CDR2 FQNEAQ (reference sequence). The CDR3 region is CASSVKGAGELFF. The DNA for the CDR3 is TGTGCCAGCAGTGTAAAGGGGGCCGGGGAGCTGTTTTTT. Full variable domain (missing parts from reference TRBV7-9 and TRBJ2-2): DTGVSQNPRHKITKRGQNVTFRCDPISEHNRLYWYRQTLGQGPEFLTYFQNEAQLEKSRLLSDRFSAERPKGSFSTLEIQRTEQGDSAMYLCASSVKGAGELFFGEGSRLTVL.